This T cell receptor (beta chain) was sequenced for a study of T cell repertoires in cytomegalovirus infection (dated by TCRdb to the late 2010s). About the investigation overall: Alongside well-studied HLA-B-restricted epitopes, the peptide stimulations were aimed at recently identified HLA-C-restricted CMV epitopes, whose presentation resists viral immunomodulation. The HLA type of each donor mattered for the analysis, because public TCR beta signatures pointed to carriage of CMV infection along with the matching HLA type.

Remarks on this clonotype: Its antigen remains unidentified. Base qualities are missing; no much larger clone stands one base away.

The research as a whole found: The ex vivo response was dominated by HLA-C-restricted CMV-specific TCR beta clonotypes, which also provided the single most frequent clonotype in two of eight donors. Cumulative frequency of public TCR beta family members discriminated carriers of CMV infection plus the relevant HLA type in this cohort and an independent approximately 370-donor cohort.

Reading the germline V gene gives CDR1 SGHVS and CDR2 FNYEAQ. The V end gives up 5 bases and the J end 3 bases, leaving 10 bases in the junction not matched to a gene. The CDR3 contains 17 residues, cysteine and phenylalanine counted. Only the CDR3 DNA is retained, 51 bases long and in frame from the first base. This specimen's treatment or condition label, interpreted: in vitro stimulation with specific CMV peptide epitopes to enrich CMV-specific T cells. TCRdb records Illumina HiSeq 1500 as the sequencer. The raw public reads went through TCRdb reprocessing: fastp at Q25, MiXCR clone calling, in-frame beta chains kept. One record per CDR3 amino acid sequence lists the most common genes and DNA. The sample table shows about 20,000 distinct CDR3 sequences, and around 43% are seen once. The top ten constitute approximately 96% of the sample.

The source was CD8+ T cells from cultured PBMCs, collected from culture after CMV antigen stimulation. This sequence was found in a human donor in good health (CMV status not recorded). Some clones in this sample may be carry-over from other donors' samples. The receptor chain draws on TRBV7-6 and TRBJ2-5; 12 central bases correspond to TRBD1. CDR3 region: CASSQAGQGAEEETQYF. The DNA is TGTGCCAGCAGCCAAGCGGGACAGGGGGCGGAGGAAGAGACCCAGTACTTC.